The clone carrying this T cell receptor beta chain occurred many times. Its antigen is unidentified. This specimen belongs to a study of spatial heterogeneity in lung cancer. Trimming cost V 5 bases and J 1 base; bases outside gene matches: 8. The CDR3 spans 16 residues. Germline CDR1 and CDR2: MDHEN and SYDVKM. Study results and caveats: Mutation counts in tumors were tracked by counts of expanded intratumoral alpha and beta TCRs.

Time point given: sample taken at primary tumor resection. A unique molecular identifier was attached to every TCR cDNA molecule. TCRdb reprocessed the 5' RACE reads with MiXCR, giving one entry per CDR3 protein. The profile shows about 24,000 distinct CDR3 sequences, approximately 9% of them singletons. This TCR came from a male donor with early-stage non-small cell lung cancer. The gene calls are TRBV28 and TRBJ1-2; 9 bases fit TRBD1. The source material was lung tumor tissue, sampled at surgery. The CDR3: CASSVSGTGINYGYTF. For the CDR3, the DNA is TGTGCCAGCAGTGTATCCGGGACAGGGATTAACTATGGCTACACCTTC.